Listed below are T cell receptor beta chains from one sample, sequenced in a study of cytomegalovirus exposure and HLA in healthy donors. The data were produced by immunoSEQ multiplex PCR, yet TCRdb's version contains in-frame clones alone and is incomplete. The clone table shows 60,000 to 80,000 clones, with the ten largest holding approximately 5.4%. Sequenced: PBMCs. These receptors were collected from a middle-aged man in good health and CMV-seronegative. The CDR3 runs from the conserved cysteine through the conserved F or W. D genes are given only for firm matches.

>TRBD2|TRBJ2-3|TRBV7-2
CASSWGLVSDTQYF
TGTGCCAGCAGCTGGGGACTAGTTTCAGATACGCAGTATTTT
>TRBD1|TRBJ1-5|TRBV2
CASSSDRKRGQPQHF
TGTGCCAGCAGCTCGGACAGGAAAAGGGGTCAGCCCCAGCATTTT
>TRBD1|TRBJ2-7|TRBV18
CASSPDRDEQYF
TGTGCCAGCTCACCGGACAGGGACGAGCAGTACTTC
>NA|TRBJ1-4|TRBV6-5
CASSYSRTTNEKLFF
TGTGCCAGCAGTTACTCGAGGACAACTAATGAAAAACTGTTTTTT
>NA|TRBJ1-1|TRBV15
CATSRARVLPEAFF
TGTGCCACCAGCAGAGCCAGGGTTCTCCCTGAAGCTTTCTTT
>TRBD2|TRBJ2-7|TRBV29-1
CSTLGAGGHEQYF
TGCAGCACCTTGGGGGCGGGAGGCCACGAGCAGTACTTC
>NA|TRBJ1-5|TRBV28
CASRDNYSNQPQHF
TGTGCCAGCAGGGACAATTATAGCAATCAGCCCCAGCATTTT
>TRBD1|TRBJ2-3|TRBV2
CATGGTGRDTQYF
TGTGCCACCGGTGGGACAGGGCGGGATACGCAGTATTTT
>NA|TRBJ2-4|TRBV9
CASSPHPTRGKNIQYF
TGTGCCAGCAGCCCACACCCCACCCGCGGCAAAAACATTCAGTACTTC
>NA|TRBJ1-1|TRBV6-5
CASSHGDRGDAFF
TGTGCCAGCAGCCACGGGGACCGGGGGGACGCTTTCTTT
>TRBD1|TRBJ2-7|TRBV27
CASSLSTGTTYEQYF
TGTGCCAGCAGTTTATCGACAGGGACCACCTACGAGCAGTACTTC
>NA|TRBJ1-2|TRBV28
CASSAYWGVPTF
TGTGCCAGCAGTGCCTATTGGGGGGTGCCTACCTTC